The clone carrying this T cell receptor beta chain was counted a few times. Its antigen is unknown. Preparation of TCR beta libraries was done by quantitative 5'-RACE with molecular barcodes. TCRdb used MiXCR to reprocess the 5' RACE reads, holding one entry per CDR3 protein. The repertoire has 200,000 to 250,000 distinct CDR3 sequences, 18% of them found once; the top ten carry approximately 46%. Trimming took off 6 bases at V and 3 bases at J, with 12 bases between the two ends. Per germline, CDR1 SNHLY and CDR2 FYNNEI. The CDR3 runs to 15 residues. These data come from a study of CD8 T cells in ankylosing spondylitis. Study conclusions and caveats: A motif in TCR beta, a set of eight or nine highly homologous variants, appeared characteristic of ankylosing spondylitis blood. Disease-linked clones displayed a CD8+ phenotype and appeared relatively rarely in peripheral blood. Matched ankylosing spondylitis synovial fluid reportedly showed significant enrichment of disease-linked clones. Earlier authors reported some of these motif variants in reactive arthritis synovial fluid and blood.

The rearrangement uses TRBV2 and TRBJ1-6; D is unclear. The source of this sequence is a male donor with ankylosing spondylitis. The sample was blood, either unsorted or a sorted T cell fraction (not recorded which). CDR3 in amino acids: CASRITESYNSPLHF. CDR3 bases: TGTGCCAGCAGAATTACAGAGAGCTATAATTCACCCCTCCACTTT.